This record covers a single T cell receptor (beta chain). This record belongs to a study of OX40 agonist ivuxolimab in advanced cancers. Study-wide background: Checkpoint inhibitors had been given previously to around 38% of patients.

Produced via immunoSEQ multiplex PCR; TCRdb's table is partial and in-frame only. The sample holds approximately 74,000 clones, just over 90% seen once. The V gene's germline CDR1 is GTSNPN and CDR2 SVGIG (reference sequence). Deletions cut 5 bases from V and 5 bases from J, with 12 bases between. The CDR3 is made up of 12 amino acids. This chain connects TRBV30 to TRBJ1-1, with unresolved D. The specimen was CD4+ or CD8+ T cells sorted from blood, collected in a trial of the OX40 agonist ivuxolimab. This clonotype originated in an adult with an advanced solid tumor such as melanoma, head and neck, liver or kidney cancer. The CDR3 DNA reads TGTGCCTGGTTGGGGATTGGGACTGAAGCTTTCTTT. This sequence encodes CAWLGIGTEAFF.